The 26 T cell receptor beta chains listed next were all sequenced from one sample in a study of kidney transplant recipient with SARS-CoV-2 infection. Via MiXCR, TCRdb re-called the reads, giving one row per CDR3 protein. In the table there are under 300,000 distinct CDR3 sequences, about 30% of which are singletons. This specimen was a blood sample, taken at baseline and around day 120 from a kidney transplant recipient. These receptor sequences come from a male patient in his thirties who had COVID-19 and was a kidney transplant recipient. Some T cells may be graft donor cells.

Turning to this clonotype: No conserved phenylalanine or tryptophan ends this CDR3, so it is likely a read error. This chain connects TRBV5-5 to TRBJ1-2; D gene ambiguous. This CDR3 is built from 16 residues. Germline CDR1 is SGHKS and CDR2 is YYEKEE (reference sequence). V was clipped by 7 bases and J by 4 bases, with 23 bases between them. The CDR3 DNA reads as TGTGCCAGCCAGGTGTTTGTCTCGCGAAAGACCTATGGCTACACCTCC. It specifies CASQVFVSRKTYGYTS.

This chain joins TRBV5-3 and TRBJ1-2, with D unclear. TRBV5-3 is an ORF, and what it does is uncertain. This CDR3 comprises 16 residues. The ends were cut back, 5 bases at V and 4 bases at J, with 21 bases in the middle. CDR3 loop: CARRKPVVRKTYGYTF. CDR3 nucleotides: TGTGCCAGAAGGAAACCAGTGGTGAGAAAGACCTATGGCTACACCTTC.

This clonotype was recorded only once. This may be a read error, as it is one base from a much larger clone. J is TRBJ1-2 and V is TRBV4-1; 9 bases line up with TRBD1. This CDR3 has 15 amino acids. Germline CDR1 and CDR2: MGHRA and YSYEKL. The CDR3 loop reads CASNQPRDRDYGYTF. CDR3 coding DNA: TGCGCCAGCAACCAACCCCGGGACAGGGATTATGGCTACACCTTC.

Points on this clonotype: This could be a read error, since a much larger clone is one nucleotide away. V gene TRBV9 combines with J gene TRBJ1-1; a possible D gene is TRBD1 (5 bases). CDR1 is SGDLS and CDR2 is YYNGEE in the germline V gene. This CDR3 is built from 15 residues. CDR3 bases: TGTGCCAGCAACGTAGATCTAGGGGTGAATACTGAAGCTTTCTTT. Its protein product is CASNVDLGVNTEAFF.

This clonotype was detected ten times or more. The rearrangement links TRBV5-4 to TRBJ1-2, with unresolved D. The V and J ends lost 7 bases and 4 bases respectively, with 23 bases between them. This CDR3 has 16 residues. Per the germline V gene, CDR1 is SGHNT and CDR2 is YYREEE (reference sequence). The CDR3 loop is CASLRTVPGKTYGYTF. CDR3 nucleotides: TGTGCCAGCCTGCGGACCGTACCAGGAAAGACCTATGGCTACACCTTC.

Note on this clonotype: With a much larger clone just one base away, this may be a read error. The chain joins TRBV19 to TRBJ1-4; D not resolved. V lost 5 bases, J lost 7 bases, and 23 bases lay in between. Germline V gene sequence: CDR1 LNHDA, CDR2 SQIVND (reference sequence). This CDR3 region has 17 residues. The CDR3 sequence: CASSLSGTGSRGEKLFF. CDR3 bases: TGTGCCAGTAGTTTATCCGGAACCGGGAGTCGGGGTGAAAAACTGTTTTTT. Variable domain in full (rest from reference TRBV19 and TRBJ1-4): DGGITQSPKYLFRKEGQNVTLSCEQNLNHDAMYWYRQDPGQGLRLIYYSQIVNDFQKGDIAEGYSVSREKKESFPLTVTSAQKNPTAFYLCASSLSGTGSRGEKLFFGSGTQLSVL.

This clonotype was seen at least ten times. The rearrangement uses TRBV11-2 and TRBJ2-7; no firm D call. This CDR3 has 13 residues. Germline-derived CDR1 and CDR2 are SGHAT and FQNNGV. Trimming left V 1 base short and J 8 bases short, with 12 bases between. The CDR3 protein is CASSLGIMRQQYF. The DNA for the CDR3 is TGTGCCAGCAGCTTAGGTATAATGCGACAGCAGTACTTC. The full variable domain, its missing parts supplied by reference TRBV11-2 and TRBJ2-7, is EAGVAQSPRYKIIEKRQSVAFWCNPISGHATLYWYQQILGQGPKLLIQFQNNGVVDDSQLPKDRFSAERLKGVDSTLKIQPAKLEDSAVYLCASSLGIMRQQYFGPGTRLTVT.

In the case of this clonotype: A clone one base away is much larger, so this may be a read error. The gene calls are TRBV12-3 or TRBV12-4 and TRBJ1-5; perhaps TRBD1 as D (5 bases). This CDR3 is 14 amino acids long. The CDR3: CASTPDISNQTQHF. DNA for the CDR3: TGTGCCAGCACCCCGGACATTAGCAATCAGACCCAGCATTTT.

Concerning this clonotype: One base away lies a much larger clone, so this may be a sequencing read error. The chain uses TRBV25-1 and TRBJ1-2, with D unresolved. There are 17 residues in the CDR3. Germline V gives CDR1 MGHDK, CDR2 SYGVNS. V gave up 3 bases and J gave up 4 bases, with 21 bases separating them. The CDR3 spells CASSETLELGKTYGYTF. CDR3 sequence (DNA): TGTGCCAGCAGTGAGACCCTAGAACTGGGAAAGACCTATGGCTACACCTTC.

In its sample, this clonotype was seen many times. This chain connects TRBV6-5 to TRBJ1-4; maybe TRBD1 (5 bases). This CDR3 comprises 15 residues. Between the trimmed V and J ends, which lost 5 bases and 7 bases, there was a span of 17 bases. In germline, CDR1 is MNHEY, CDR2 SVGAGI. The CDR3 bases are TGTGCCAGCAGTGGCCAGGGTCTAATTGGTGAAAAACTGTTTTTT. This translates into CASSGQGLIGEKLFF.

This clonotype has a count of ten or more. This sequence joins TRBV7-7 and TRBJ1-2; D unresolved. The CDR3 consists of 17 residues. Germline V gives CDR1 SSHAT, CDR2 FNYEAQ (reference sequence). V lost 5 bases and J 4 bases, leaving 23 bases between the germline ends. The DNA for the CDR3 is TGTGCCAGCAGCGTTGAAAATAAGTGCCGAAAGACCTATGGCTACACCTTC. Translation gives CASSVENKCRKTYGYTF.

In the case of this clonotype: A read error is possible here, since a much larger clone lies one base away. The chain links TRBV7-8 to TRBJ1-2; D is possibly TRBD1 (5 bases). The CDR3 is made up of 17 amino acids. Germline V gene data show CDR1 as SGHVS and CDR2 as FQNEAQ. The DNA for the CDR3 is TGTGCCGGCAGCCCGGGGGAGTTTACCCGAAAGACCTATGGCTACACCTTC. This encodes CAGSPGEFTRKTYGYTF.

With respect to this clonotype: A read error is possible here, since a much larger clone lies one base away. The chain combines TRBV18 with TRBJ2-2; no firm D call. The CDR3 consists of 13 residues. Deletions cut 6 bases from V and 10 bases from J, with 15 bases between. Germline CDR1 KGHSH, CDR2 LQKENI. The CDR3 DNA is TGTGCCAGCTCCGGAGTGCAGGACGCGGAGCTGTTTTTT. The encoded protein is CASSGVQDAELFF.

This clonotype was picked up many times. This sequence joins TRBV7-8 and TRBJ1-1, with 7 positions matching TRBD1. V lost 0 bases to trimming and J lost 2 bases; unmatched junction nucleotides: 9. This CDR3 comprises 17 residues. Per the germline V gene, CDR1 is SGHVS and CDR2 is FQNEAQ. The DNA for the CDR3 is TGTGCCAGCAGCTTAGCGCGCCGACAGGGCTTAAACACTGAAGCTTTCTTT. Encoded protein: CASSLARRQGLNTEAFF.

On this clonotype: One base away lies a much larger clone, so this may be a sequencing read error. The gene calls are TRBV6-1 and TRBJ1-1; no firm D call. This CDR3 region has 16 residues. Trimming took 6 bases from V and 6 from J, leaving 23 bases between them. Per the germline V gene, CDR1 is MNHNS and CDR2 is SASEGT. CDR3 bases: TGTGCCAGCAGCAATCCGGCCCCACCAGCGGGAGCTGAAGCTTTCTTT. Its translation is CASSNPAPPAGAEAFF.

This clonotype was detected many times. The V call is TRBV3-1, the J call TRBJ1-2; no clear D gene. The CDR3 consists of 13 residues. Germline V lookup: CDR1 LGHDT, CDR2 YNNKEL (reference sequence). Trimming took 1 base from V and 7 from J, leaving 10 bases between them. CDR3 bases: TGTGCCAGCAGCCAAGGGAGGGCTTCTGGCTACACCTTC. This sequence encodes CASSQGRASGYTF.

Concerning this clonotype itself: Given a much more abundant clone one base away, this may be a read error. V usage is TRBV20-1 and J usage is TRBJ1-2; D is unresolved. CDR1 and CDR2 (germline): DFQATT, SNEGSKA (reference sequence). The CDR3 is made up of 13 amino acids. The CDR3 is CSARDLTIYSYTF. The CDR3 DNA is TGCAGTGCTAGAGATCTGACCATCTATAGCTACACCTTC.

This clonotype was seen many times. The chain links TRBV6-6 to TRBJ2-1; TRBD1 matches 9 bases. The germline V gene encodes CDR1 MNHNY and CDR2 SVGAGI (reference sequence). The V segment lost 4 bases and the J segment 3 bases; nucleotides outside the gene matches: 4. The CDR3 covers 15 residues. DNA for the CDR3: TGTGCCAGCAGTTCCGGGACAGGGTACTACAATGAGCAGTTCTTC. It yields the protein CASSSGTGYYNEQFF.

This clonotype was seen at least ten times. The chain carries TRBV5-6 and TRBJ1-1; D call uncertain. Germline loops: CDR1 SGHDT, CDR2 YYEEEE. Trimming stripped 3 bases from V and 10 bases from J, with 25 bases between. The CDR3 contains 16 residues. CDR3 loop: CASSSGQTKLSSGAFF. CDR3 nucleotides: TGTGCCAGCAGCTCAGGTCAGACAAAATTAAGTTCAGGAGCTTTCTTT.

A word on this clonotype: Possible read error: a much larger clone is one base away. Likely a read error: the CDR3 ends without its conserved phenylalanine or tryptophan. The chain combines TRBV4-3 with TRBJ2-7; D is perhaps TRBD1 or TRBD2 (6 bases each). The CDR3 has 15 amino acids. Germline CDR1 LGHNA, CDR2 YSLEER. Trimming took off 1 base at V and 1 base at J, with 11 bases between the two ends. The CDR3 nucleotides read TGCGCCAGCAGCCAAGCTGGGGGGCCTTCCTACGAGCAGTACTTA. It codes for CASSQAGGPSYEQYL.

Many counts were recorded for this clonotype. The chain uses TRBV5-4 and TRBJ2-5; 8 bases agree with TRBD2. The germline gives CDR1 SGHNT, CDR2 YYREEE (reference sequence). Trimming cost V 4 bases and J 5 bases; bases outside gene matches: 10. The CDR3 covers 15 residues. CDR3 sequence (DNA): TGTGCCAGCAGCCGCCGCCGGGAGGGTCTGGAGACCCAGTACTTC. Its translation is CASSRRREGLETQYF.

This clonotype was recorded many times. The chain couples TRBV6-2 or TRBV6-3 to TRBJ1-2; weak D call: TRBD1 (6 bases). The ends were cut back, 0 bases at V and 4 bases at J, with 9 bases in the middle. Germline CDR1 reads MNHEY; CDR2 reads SVGEGT. This CDR3 spans 14 amino acids. The CDR3 reads CASSYSQGTYGYTF. CDR3 DNA: TGTGCCAGCAGTTACTCGCAGGGGACCTATGGCTACACCTTC.

At least ten counts were recorded for this clonotype. V gene TRBV6-2 or TRBV6-3 combines with J gene TRBJ2-2, with D possibly matching TRBD1 (6 bases). Germline lookup yields CDR1 MNHEY and CDR2 SVGEGT. The CDR3 sequence is 17 residues long. V dropped 4 bases and J dropped 1 base, with 16 bases sitting between them. Written as DNA, the CDR3 is TGTGCCAGCAGTTCCATTCTACAGGGTCTGAACACCGGGGAGCTGTTTTTT. Translation: CASSSILQGLNTGELFF.

This clonotype showed up many times. The chain recombines TRBV9 with TRBJ1-1; D might be TRBD1 (6 bases). Germline values: CDR1 SGDLS, CDR2 YYNGEE. With 4 bases removed from V and 0 bases from J, the gap between germline ends came to 10 bases. CDR3 length: 14 amino acids. CDR3: CASSLQGLNTEAFF. The CDR3 DNA follows: TGTGCCAGCAGCCTACAGGGATTGAACACTGAAGCTTTCTTT.

With regard to this clonotype: A much larger clone lies one base from this, so it may be a read error. The CDR3 DNA sequence: TGTGCCAGCAAGACGGGGAACCTTTTCGCAGATACGCAGTATTTT. It is translated as CASKTGNLFADTQYF. The chain carries TRBV6-5 and TRBJ2-3; possible D gene TRBD2, 5 bases. The CDR3 consists of 15 residues. From germline, CDR1 is MNHEY and CDR2 SVGAGI. V was shortened by 7 bases and J by 4 bases, with 18 bases between the two germline ends.

This clonotype was recorded at least ten times. V gene TRBV27 combines with J gene TRBJ1-1, with 7 bases lining up with TRBD1. V lost 4 bases to trimming and J lost 6 bases; unmatched junction nucleotides: 11. This CDR3 is 15 amino acids long. Germline V gene data show CDR1 as MNHEY and CDR2 as SMNVEV (reference sequence). CDR3 DNA: TGTGCCAGCAGTTCCCCCGGGACAGTTGGCGCTGAAGCTTTCTTT. Translating gives CASSSPGTVGAEAFF.